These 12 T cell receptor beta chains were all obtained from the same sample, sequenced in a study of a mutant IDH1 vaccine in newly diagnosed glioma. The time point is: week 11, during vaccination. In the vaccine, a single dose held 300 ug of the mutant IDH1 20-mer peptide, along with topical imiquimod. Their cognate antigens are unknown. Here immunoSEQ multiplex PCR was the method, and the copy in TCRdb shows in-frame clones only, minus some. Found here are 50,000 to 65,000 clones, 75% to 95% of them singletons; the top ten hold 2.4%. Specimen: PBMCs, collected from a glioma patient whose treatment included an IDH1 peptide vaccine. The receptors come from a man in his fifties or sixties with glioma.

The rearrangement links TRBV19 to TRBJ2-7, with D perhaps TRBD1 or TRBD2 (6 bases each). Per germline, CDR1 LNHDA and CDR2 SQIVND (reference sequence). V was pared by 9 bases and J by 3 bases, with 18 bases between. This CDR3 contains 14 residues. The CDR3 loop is CASRNGGADYEQYF. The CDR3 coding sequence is TGTGCCAGCAGGAACGGGGGCGCGGACTACGAGCAGTACTTC.

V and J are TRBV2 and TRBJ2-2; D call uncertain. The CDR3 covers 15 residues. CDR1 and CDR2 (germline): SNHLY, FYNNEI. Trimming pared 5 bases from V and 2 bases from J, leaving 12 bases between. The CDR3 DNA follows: TGTGCCAGCAGTAAGTGGAGCGATAACACCGGGGAGCTGTTTTTT. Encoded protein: CASSKWSDNTGELFF.

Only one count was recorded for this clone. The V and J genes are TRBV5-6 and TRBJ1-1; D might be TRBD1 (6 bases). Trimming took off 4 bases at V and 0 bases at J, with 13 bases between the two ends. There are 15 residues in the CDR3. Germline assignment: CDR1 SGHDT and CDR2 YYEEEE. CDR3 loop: CASSAFDRMNTEAFF. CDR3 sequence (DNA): TGTGCCAGCAGCGCCTTCGACAGGATGAACACTGAAGCTTTCTTT.

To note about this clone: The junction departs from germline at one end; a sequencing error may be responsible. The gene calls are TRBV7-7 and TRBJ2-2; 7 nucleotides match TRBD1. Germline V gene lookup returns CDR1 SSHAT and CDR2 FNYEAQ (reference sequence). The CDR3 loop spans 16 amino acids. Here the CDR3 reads CASSSLGQPNTGELFF. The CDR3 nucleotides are TGTGCTAGCAGCAGCCTGGGACAGCCGAACACCGGGGAGCTGTTTTTT.

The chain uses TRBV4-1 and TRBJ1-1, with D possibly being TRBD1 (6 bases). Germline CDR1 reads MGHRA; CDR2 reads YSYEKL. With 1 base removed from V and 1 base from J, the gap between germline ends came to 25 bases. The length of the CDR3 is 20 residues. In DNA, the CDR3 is TGCGCCAGCAGCCAAGTAGGCAGGGGAGAGGCTAGGGTCCGGAACACTGAAGCTTTCTTT. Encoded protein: CASSQVGRGEARVRNTEAFF.

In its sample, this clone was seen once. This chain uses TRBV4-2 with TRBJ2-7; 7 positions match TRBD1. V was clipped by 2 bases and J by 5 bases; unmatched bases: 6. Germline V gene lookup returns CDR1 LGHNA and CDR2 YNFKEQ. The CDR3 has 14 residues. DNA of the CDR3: TGTGCCAGCAGCCAACTGAATCAGGGGGACGAGCAGTACTTC. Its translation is CASSQLNQGDEQYF.

The DNA for the CDR3 is TGTGCCAGCAGCGCTATTCGCGGGAGTGTTGAGACCCAGTACTTC. It is translated as CASSAIRGSVETQYF. The V gene is TRBV6-6, the J gene TRBJ2-5, with 7 bases matching TRBD2. Trimming at V came to 6 bases and at J to 5 bases, leaving 12 bases not matched to a gene. The length of the CDR3 is 15 residues. Germline V gene sequence: CDR1 MNHNY, CDR2 SVGAGI (reference sequence).

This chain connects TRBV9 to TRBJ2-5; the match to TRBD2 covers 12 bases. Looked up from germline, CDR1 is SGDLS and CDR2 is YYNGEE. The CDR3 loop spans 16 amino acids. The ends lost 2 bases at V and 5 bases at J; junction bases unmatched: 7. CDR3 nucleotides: TGTGCCAGCAGCGTCTCGACTAGCGGGAGTGTTGAGACCCAGTACTTC. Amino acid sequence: CASSVSTSGSVETQYF.

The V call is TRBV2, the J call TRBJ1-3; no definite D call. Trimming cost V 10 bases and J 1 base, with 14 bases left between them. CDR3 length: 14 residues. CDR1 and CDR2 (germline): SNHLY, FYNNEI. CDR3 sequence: CATQGQRSGNTIYF. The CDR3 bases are TGTGCCACCCAAGGTCAGAGATCTGGAAACACCATATATTTT.

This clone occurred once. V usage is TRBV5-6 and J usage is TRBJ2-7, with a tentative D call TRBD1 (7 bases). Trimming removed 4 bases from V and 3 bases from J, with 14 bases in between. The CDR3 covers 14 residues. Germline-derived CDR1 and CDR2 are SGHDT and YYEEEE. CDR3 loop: CASSPTGRYYEQYF. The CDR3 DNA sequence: TGTGCCAGCAGCCCGACAGGGAGGTACTACGAGCAGTACTTC.

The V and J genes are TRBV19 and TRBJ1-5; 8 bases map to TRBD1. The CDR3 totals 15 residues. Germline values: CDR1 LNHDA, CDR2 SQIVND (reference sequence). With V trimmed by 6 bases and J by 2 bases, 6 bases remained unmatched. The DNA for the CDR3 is TGTGCCAGTAGACCACAGGGGGAACGCAATCAGCCCCAGCATTTT. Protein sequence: CASRPQGERNQPQHF. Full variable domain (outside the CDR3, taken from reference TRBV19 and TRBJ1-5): DGGITQSPKYLFRKEGQNVTLSCEQNLNHDAMYWYRQDPGQGLRLIYYSQIVNDFQKGDIAEGYSVSREKKESFPLTVTSAQKNPTAFYLCASRPQGERNQPQHFGDGTRLSIL.

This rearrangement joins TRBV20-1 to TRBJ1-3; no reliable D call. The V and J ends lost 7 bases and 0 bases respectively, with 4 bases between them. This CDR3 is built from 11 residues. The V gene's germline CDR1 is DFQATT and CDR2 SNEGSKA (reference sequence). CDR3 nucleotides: TGCAGTGGGCTCTCTGGAAACACCATATATTTT. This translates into CSGLSGNTIYF.